The T cell receptor (beta chain) under discussion was sequenced for a study of regulatory T cells in long-lasting Graves disease. As concerns this clonotype: A far larger clone is one nucleotide away, so this likely arose from a read error.

Deletions cut 5 bases from V and 3 bases from J, with 2 bases between. Germline assignment: CDR1 SGHAT and CDR2 FQDESV (reference sequence). This CDR3 region has 11 residues. Through Arm-PCR of CDR3 regions and iRepertoire HTBI primers, TCR beta libraries were built. Per the original data handling: Samples revealed 62 TRBV and fewer than 15 TRBJ segments. TCRdb fed the multiplex PCR reads into MiXCR, producing one record per CDR3 protein. It is TCRdb's table, rather than the study itself, that gives the V and J calls and clone size. The repertoire holds hundreds of thousands of distinct CDR3 sequences, with roughly a sixth as singletons. Time point defined: newly diagnosed GD, antithyroid drugs for less than 3 months. RNA from PBMCs was the source of the TCR library.

The sequencing here drew on peripheral blood mononuclear cells (PBMCs), taken at new diagnosis, from a patient treated with antithyroid drugs. This sequence originates from a female donor with Graves disease. The chain couples TRBV11-1 to TRBJ2-1; D remains unclear. The chain's CDR3 is CASSHYNEQFF. For the CDR3, the DNA is TGTGCCAGCAGCCACTACAATGAGCAGTTCTTC.